This TCR beta chain was profiled in a study of blood T cell repertoires in COVID-19. About the research overall: Acute and convalescent COVID-19 specimens originated in the United States, Italy and Spain. T cells, B-cell-depleted T cells, or PBMCs supplied cDNA or gDNA.

The germline gives CDR1 LNHDA, CDR2 SQIVND (reference sequence). V lost 5 bases to trimming and J lost 5 bases; unmatched junction nucleotides: 3. This CDR3 region has 13 residues. Per the original data handling: Amplification of reference gene primers was used by the study to estimate nucleated cell counts. Libraries were prepared by immunoSEQ multiplex PCR; TCRdb keeps only in-frame clonotypes and omits some of them. For V, J and clone size, that table is used; D and trimming come from the DNA. The table has fewer than 300,000 clones, more than 85% seen once; the top ten hold 2.2%. The Seattle patients, enrolled during active infection, were followed longitudinally.

This chain links TRBV19 with TRBJ2-7; TRBD1 agrees at 10 bases. The TCR sequence derives from a woman under 40 with COVID-19, enrolled during active disease. The specimen sequenced was peripheral blood. The DNA for the CDR3 is TGTGCCAGTAGTTCGACAGGGGGCCACGAGCAGTACTTC. Residues: CASSSTGGHEQYF.